What follows are 14 T cell receptor beta chains derived from one specimen sequenced in a study of T cell responses to AZD1222 COVID-19 vaccine. TCRdb's table, derived via immunoSEQ multiplex PCR, lists solely in-frame clones and lacks some. This table has approximately 99,000 clones, roughly 90% appearing once. The sample consisted of peripheral blood, taken on day 0 of MenACWY control vaccination. These receptors all come from an adult in good health.

The genes are TRBV9 and TRBJ1-2; D perhaps matches TRBD1 (5 bases). This CDR3 is 12 amino acids long. Trimming stripped 3 bases from V and 2 bases from J, with 5 bases between. The germline CDR1 and CDR2 sequences are SGDLS and YYNGEE. The CDR3 nucleotides read TGTGCCAGCAGCGGGACAAACTATGGCTACACCTTC. It encodes CASSGTNYGYTF.

This chain links TRBV7-6 with TRBJ1-1; D is undetermined. Germline values: CDR1 SGHVS, CDR2 FNYEAQ. The length of the CDR3 is 14 residues. V shed 4 bases and J shed 0 bases, with 9 bases lying between them. CDR3 DNA sequence: TGTGCCAGCAGCTGGAGGACGTTGAACACTGAAGCTTTCTTT. Its protein product is CASSWRTLNTEAFF.

The rearrangement uses TRBV5-1 and TRBJ1-1, with D maybe TRBD1 (6 bases). In germline, CDR1 is SGHRS, CDR2 YFSETQ. The CDR3 is made up of 14 amino acids. Trimming took off 1 base at V and 1 base at J, with 8 bases between the two ends. This CDR3 is CASSLNRANTEAFF. The CDR3 bases are TGCGCCAGCAGCTTGAACAGGGCGAACACTGAAGCTTTCTTT.

V usage is TRBV4-3 and J usage is TRBJ1-1, with unresolved D. The CDR3 sequence is 14 residues long. Trimming removed 1 base from V and 1 base from J, with 7 bases in between. Germline V gene data show CDR1 as LGHNA and CDR2 as YSLEER. The CDR3 coding sequence is TGCGCCAGCAGCCAAGGAAGCTGGAACACTGAAGCTTTCTTT. As protein: CASSQGSWNTEAFF.

CDR3 protein: CASSHPGLANYNEQFF. CDR3 in DNA: TGTGCCAGCAGCCACCCGGGACTAGCTAACTACAATGAGCAGTTCTTC. The V call is TRBV3-1 (or the pseudogene TRBV3-2), the J call TRBJ2-1, with 9 bases fitting TRBD2. There are 16 residues in the CDR3. With 3 bases clipped from V and 3 bases from J, the junction kept 6 bases outside the gene matches. CDR1 and CDR2 (germline): LGHDT, YNNKEL (reference sequence).

This clone was found once. This chain connects TRBV5-4 to TRBJ1-1, with 7 bases matching TRBD1. The CDR3 has 14 amino acids. Losses at the gene ends were 1 base for V and 4 bases for J; bases not matched to a gene: 4. CDR1 is SGHNT and CDR2 is YYREEE in the germline V gene (reference sequence). CDR3 sequence: CASSLQGGITEAFF. The CDR3 nucleotides read TGTGCCAGCAGCTTGCAGGGGGGGATCACTGAAGCTTTCTTT. Drawing the rest from reference TRBV5-4 and TRBJ1-1, the complete variable domain is ETGVTQSPTHLIKTRGQQVTLRCSSQSGHNTVSWYQQALGQGPQFIFQYYREEENGRGNFPPRFSGLQFPNYSSELNVNALELDDSALYLCASSLQGGITEAFFGQGTRLTVV.

The CDR3 region has the DNA TGTGCCAGCAGCGCAGGCTCGGGGGAAGGTAGCAATCAGCCCCAGCATTTT. Amino acids: CASSAGSGEGSNQPQHF. The rearrangement links TRBV9 to TRBJ1-5; tentative D call: TRBD1 (5 bases). Trimming cost V 3 bases and J 0 bases, with 16 bases left between them. This CDR3 is 17 amino acids long. The germline V gene has CDR1 SGDLS and CDR2 YYNGEE.

The chain carries TRBV13 and TRBJ2-5, with 7 bases fitting TRBD1. Germline CDR1 reads PRHDT; CDR2 reads FYEKMQ (reference sequence). J was trimmed by 5 bases and V by 5 bases; bases with no gene match: 8. The CDR3 has 14 amino acids. CDR3 sequence: CASSRRQGGETQYF. CDR3 nucleotide sequence: TGTGCCAGCAGCCGACGACAGGGTGGGGAGACCCAGTACTTC.

The chain links TRBV27 to TRBJ2-7; possibly TRBD2 for D (5 bases). The CDR3 totals 11 residues. The germline V gene encodes CDR1 MNHEY and CDR2 SMNVEV (reference sequence). V lost 5 bases to trimming and J lost 4 bases, with 6 bases between them. CDR3 nucleotide sequence: TGTGCCAGCAGTGAGGGTTACGAGCAGTACTTC. Encoded protein: CASSEGYEQYF.

In its sample, this clone was seen a few times. The gene calls are TRBV4-3 and TRBJ1-3, with D unclear. V was clipped by 2 bases and J by 0 bases, with 11 bases between them. The CDR3 runs 16 residues. Per germline, CDR1 LGHNA and CDR2 YSLEER. CDR3 DNA sequence: TGCGCCAGCAGCCAACGCGCAGGACTCTCTGGAAACACCATATATTTT. Encoded protein: CASSQRAGLSGNTIYF.

The chain combines TRBV9 with TRBJ2-7; the D is unclear. Germline V CDR1 and CDR2: SGDLS, YYNGEE. The CDR3 spans 14 residues. Deletions cut 0 bases from V and 5 bases from J, with 12 bases between. The CDR3 here is CASSVAGRTNEQYF. The CDR3, as DNA: TGTGCCAGCAGCGTAGCTGGCAGGACCAACGAGCAGTACTTC.

The chain couples TRBV19 to TRBJ1-1; D remains unclear. This CDR3 has 13 residues. In germline, CDR1 is LNHDA, CDR2 SQIVND (reference sequence). V lost 5 bases and J lost 4, with 11 bases in between. The chain's CDR3 is CASSWSEATEAFF. DNA of the CDR3: TGTGCCAGTAGTTGGTCGGAGGCCACTGAAGCTTTCTTT. Variable domain in full (rest from reference TRBV19 and TRBJ1-1): DGGITQSPKYLFRKEGQNVTLSCEQNLNHDAMYWYRQDPGQGLRLIYYSQIVNDFQKGDIAEGYSVSREKKESFPLTVTSAQKNPTAFYLCASSWSEATEAFFGQGTRLTVV.

This chain connects TRBV6-5 to TRBJ2-1; D is perhaps TRBD2 (5 bases). The V end was cut by 8 bases, the J end by 0 bases, with 11 bases between. This CDR3 is 14 amino acids long. The V gene's germline CDR1 is MNHEY and CDR2 SVGAGI. The CDR3 DNA sequence: TGTGCCAGCGGCCTAGAGGGCTCCTACAATGAGCAGTTCTTC. Its protein product is CASGLEGSYNEQFF.

The chain is built from TRBV14 and TRBJ1-3, with D unresolved. Germline values: CDR1 SGHDN, CDR2 FVKESK. The CDR3 spans 14 residues. V shed 2 bases and J shed 0 bases, with 5 bases lying between them. The DNA for the CDR3 is TGTGCCAGCAGCCAAAGCAACTCTGGAAACACCATATATTTT. Protein: CASSQSNSGNTIYF.